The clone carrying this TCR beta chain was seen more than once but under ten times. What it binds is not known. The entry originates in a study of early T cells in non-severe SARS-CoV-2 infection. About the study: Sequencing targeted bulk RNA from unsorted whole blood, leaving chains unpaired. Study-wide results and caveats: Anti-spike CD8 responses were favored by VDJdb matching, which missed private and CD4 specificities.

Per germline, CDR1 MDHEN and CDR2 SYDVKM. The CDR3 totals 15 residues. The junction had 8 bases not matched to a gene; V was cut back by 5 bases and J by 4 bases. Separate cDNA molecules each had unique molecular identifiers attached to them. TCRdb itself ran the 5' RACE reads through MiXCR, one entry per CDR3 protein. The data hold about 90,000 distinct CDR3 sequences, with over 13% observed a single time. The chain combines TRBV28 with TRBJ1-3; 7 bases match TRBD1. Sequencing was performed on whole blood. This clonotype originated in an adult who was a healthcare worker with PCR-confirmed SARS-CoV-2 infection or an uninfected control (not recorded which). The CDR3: CASSTLTGTGNTIYF. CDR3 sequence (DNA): TGTGCCAGCAGTACTCTGACAGGGACCGGAAACACCATATATTTT.